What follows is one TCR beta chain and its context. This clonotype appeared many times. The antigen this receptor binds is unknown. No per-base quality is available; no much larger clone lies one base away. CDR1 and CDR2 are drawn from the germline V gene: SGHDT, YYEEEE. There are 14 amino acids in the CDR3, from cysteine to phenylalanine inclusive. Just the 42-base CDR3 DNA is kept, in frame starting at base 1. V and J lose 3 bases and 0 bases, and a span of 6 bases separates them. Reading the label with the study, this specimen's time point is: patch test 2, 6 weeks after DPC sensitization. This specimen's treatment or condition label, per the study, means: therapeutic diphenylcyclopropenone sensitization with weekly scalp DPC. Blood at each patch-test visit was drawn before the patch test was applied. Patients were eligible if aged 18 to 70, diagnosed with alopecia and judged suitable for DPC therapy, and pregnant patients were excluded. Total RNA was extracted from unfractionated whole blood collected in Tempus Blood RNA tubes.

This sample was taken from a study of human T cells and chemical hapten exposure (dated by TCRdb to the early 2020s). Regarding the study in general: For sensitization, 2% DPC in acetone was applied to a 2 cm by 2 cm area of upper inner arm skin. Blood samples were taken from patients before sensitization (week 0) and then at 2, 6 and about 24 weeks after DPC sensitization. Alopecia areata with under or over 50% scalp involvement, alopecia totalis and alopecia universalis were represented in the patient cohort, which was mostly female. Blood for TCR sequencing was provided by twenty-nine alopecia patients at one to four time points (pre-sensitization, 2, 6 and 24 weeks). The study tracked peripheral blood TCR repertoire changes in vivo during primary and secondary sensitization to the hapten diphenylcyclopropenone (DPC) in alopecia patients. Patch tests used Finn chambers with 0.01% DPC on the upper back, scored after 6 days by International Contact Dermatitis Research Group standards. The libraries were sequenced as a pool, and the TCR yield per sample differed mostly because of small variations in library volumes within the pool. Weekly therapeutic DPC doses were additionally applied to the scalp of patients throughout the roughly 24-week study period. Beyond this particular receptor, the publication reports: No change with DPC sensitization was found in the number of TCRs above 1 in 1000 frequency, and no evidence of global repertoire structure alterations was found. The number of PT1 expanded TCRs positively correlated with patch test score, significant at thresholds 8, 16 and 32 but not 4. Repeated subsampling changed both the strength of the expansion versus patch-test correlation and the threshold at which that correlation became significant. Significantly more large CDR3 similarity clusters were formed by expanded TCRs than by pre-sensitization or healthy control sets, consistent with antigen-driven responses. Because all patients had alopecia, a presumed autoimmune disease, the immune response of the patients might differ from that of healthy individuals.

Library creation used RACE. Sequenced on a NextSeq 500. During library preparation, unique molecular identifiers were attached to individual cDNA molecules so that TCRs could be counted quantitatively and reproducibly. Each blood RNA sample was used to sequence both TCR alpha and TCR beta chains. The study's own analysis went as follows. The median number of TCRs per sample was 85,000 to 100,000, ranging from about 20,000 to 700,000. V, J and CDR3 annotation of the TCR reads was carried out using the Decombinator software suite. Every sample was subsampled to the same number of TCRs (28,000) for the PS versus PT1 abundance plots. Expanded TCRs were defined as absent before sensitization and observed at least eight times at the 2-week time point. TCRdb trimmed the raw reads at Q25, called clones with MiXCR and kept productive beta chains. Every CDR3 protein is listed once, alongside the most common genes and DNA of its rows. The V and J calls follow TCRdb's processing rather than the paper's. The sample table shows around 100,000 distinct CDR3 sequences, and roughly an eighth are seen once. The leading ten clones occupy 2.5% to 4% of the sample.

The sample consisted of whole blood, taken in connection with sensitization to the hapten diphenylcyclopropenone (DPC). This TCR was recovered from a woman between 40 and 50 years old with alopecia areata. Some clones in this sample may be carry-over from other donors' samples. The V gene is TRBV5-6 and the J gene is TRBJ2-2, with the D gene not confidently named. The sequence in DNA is TGTGCCAGCAGCTATGGGTCGAACACCGGGGAGCTGTTTTTT. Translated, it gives CASSYGSNTGELFF.